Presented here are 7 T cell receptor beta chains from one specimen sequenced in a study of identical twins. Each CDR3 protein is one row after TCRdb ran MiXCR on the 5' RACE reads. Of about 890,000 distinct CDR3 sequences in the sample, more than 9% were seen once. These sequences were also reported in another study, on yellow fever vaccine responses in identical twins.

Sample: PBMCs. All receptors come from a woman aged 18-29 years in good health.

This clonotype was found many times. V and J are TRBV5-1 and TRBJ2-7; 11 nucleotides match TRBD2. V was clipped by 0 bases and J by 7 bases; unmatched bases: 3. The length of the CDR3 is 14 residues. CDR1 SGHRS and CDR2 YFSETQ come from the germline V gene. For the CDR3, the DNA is TGCGCCAGCAGCTTGGGACTAGCGGGAAGAGAGCAGTACTTC. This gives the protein CASSLGLAGREQYF.

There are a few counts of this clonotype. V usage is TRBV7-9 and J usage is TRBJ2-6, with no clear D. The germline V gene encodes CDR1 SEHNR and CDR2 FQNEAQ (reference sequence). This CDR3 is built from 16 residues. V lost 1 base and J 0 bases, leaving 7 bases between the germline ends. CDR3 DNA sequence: TGTGCCAGCAGCTTAGATAGGCACTCTGGGGCCAACGTCCTGACTTTC. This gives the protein CASSLDRHSGANVLTF.

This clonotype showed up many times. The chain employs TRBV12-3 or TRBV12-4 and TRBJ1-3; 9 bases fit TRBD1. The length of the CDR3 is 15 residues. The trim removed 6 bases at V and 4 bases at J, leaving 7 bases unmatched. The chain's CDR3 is CASRQQGANGNTIYF. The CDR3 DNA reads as TGTGCCAGCAGACAACAGGGGGCTAACGGAAACACCATATATTTT.

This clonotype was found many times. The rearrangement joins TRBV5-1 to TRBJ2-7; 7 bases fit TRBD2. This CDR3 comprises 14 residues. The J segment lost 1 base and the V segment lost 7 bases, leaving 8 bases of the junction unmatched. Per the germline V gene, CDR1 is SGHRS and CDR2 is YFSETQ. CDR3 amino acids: CASHPGGSSYEQYF. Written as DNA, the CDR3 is TGCGCCAGCCACCCGGGGGGAAGTTCCTACGAGCAGTACTTC.

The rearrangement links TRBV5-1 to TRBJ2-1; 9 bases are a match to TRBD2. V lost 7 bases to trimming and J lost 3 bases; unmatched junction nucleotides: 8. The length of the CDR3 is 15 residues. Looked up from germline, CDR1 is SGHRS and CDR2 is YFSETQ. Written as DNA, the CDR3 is TGCGCCAGCTACTTAGCGGGGGCCCTCTACAATGAGCAGTTCTTC. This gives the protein CASYLAGALYNEQFF.

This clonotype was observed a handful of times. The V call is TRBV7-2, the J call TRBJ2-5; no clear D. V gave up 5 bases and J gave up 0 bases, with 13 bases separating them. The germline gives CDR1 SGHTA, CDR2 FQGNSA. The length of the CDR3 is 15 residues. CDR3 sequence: CASSRATSYQETQYF. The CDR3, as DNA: TGTGCCAGCAGCCGGGCTACTTCGTACCAAGAGACCCAGTACTTC.

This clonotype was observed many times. The CDR3 DNA reads TGTGCCAGCACCTTCGGAAAGGGAATCATGAACACTGAAGCTTTCTTT. It specifies CASTFGKGIMNTEAFF. This rearrangement joins TRBV12-3 or TRBV12-4 to TRBJ1-1; D is unresolved. CDR3 length equals 16 residues. Trimming removed 7 bases from V and 0 bases from J, with 18 bases in between.